This passage covers 10 T cell receptor beta chains from one sample sequenced in a study of T-cell reconstitution after alpha-beta-depleted transplantation in children (dated by TCRdb to the mid-2010s). The treatment or condition label of this sample denotes: allogeneic hematopoietic cell transplantation with graft depleted of TCRalphabeta T cells and CD19 B cells. The library came from PCR. The instrument was an Illumina HiSeq 2500. To normalize quantification of the TCRbeta repertoire, the TCR libraries were built with molecular barcoding that relied on unique molecular identifiers. TCRdb reprocessing: public reads trimmed at Q25 with fastp, clones called with MiXCR, in-frame beta chains kept. Every CDR3 protein is listed once, alongside the most common genes and DNA of its rows. In this sample the table shows 200,000 to 300,000 distinct CDR3 sequences, just under 8.5% of which occur a single time. Roughly 6% of the sample lies in the top ten.

Source: PBMCs, mostly from graft donor cells, taken 180 days after TCRalphabeta/CD19-depleted stem cell transplant. These receptors were collected from a male patient under 18 who had a stem cell transplant for acute lymphoblastic leukemia, so the T cells may come from the graft donor.

In this sample, this clonotype turned up many times. The rearrangement uses TRBV10-3 and TRBJ1-2; the match to TRBD1 covers 8 bases. The germline CDR1 and CDR2 sequences are ENHRY and SYGVKD. Losses at the gene ends were 4 bases for V and 2 bases for J; bases not matched to a gene: 3. The CDR3 totals 14 residues. This chain's CDR3 is CAISGRDRNYGYTF. CDR3 DNA: TGTGCCATCAGTGGGCGGGACAGGAACTATGGCTACACCTTC.

This clonotype was detected many times. V is TRBV3-1 and J is TRBJ1-5, with D possibly matching TRBD1 (5 bases). Germline CDR1 reads LGHDT; CDR2 reads YNNKEL (reference sequence). V gave up 6 bases and J gave up 0 bases, with 9 bases separating them. The CDR3 has 14 amino acids. The CDR3 sequence is CASSPGHSNQPQHF. For the CDR3, the DNA is TGTGCCAGCAGTCCGGGGCATAGCAATCAGCCCCAGCATTTT.

This clonotype was seen ten or more times. The genes are TRBV7-2 and TRBJ2-4; D tentatively fits TRBD1 or TRBD2 (5 bases each). V dropped 4 bases and J dropped 0 bases, with 19 bases sitting between them. The CDR3 has 18 residues. Germline loops: CDR1 SGHTA, CDR2 FQGNSA. Written as DNA, the CDR3 is TGTGCCAGCAGCTCACGCTTTACAGGACTTCTAGCCAAAAACATTCAGTACTTC. This encodes CASSSRFTGLLAKNIQYF.

The table lists this clonotype with a few counts. The V and J genes are TRBV19 and TRBJ2-1; 8 bases align to TRBD2. This CDR3 region has 14 residues. J gave up 4 bases and V 8 bases, and 7 bases lay outside the gene matches. Per germline, CDR1 LNHDA and CDR2 SQIVND (reference sequence). As DNA, the CDR3 is TGTGCCAGTCAGCGGGAGAGGGGATACAATGAGCAGTTCTTC. Translation: CASQRERGYNEQFF.

This clonotype was picked up many times. The chain has TRBV29-1 and TRBJ1-5, with a tentative D call TRBD1 (6 bases). Germline assignment: CDR1 SQVTM and CDR2 ANQGSEA. Trimming left V 0 bases short and J 3 bases short, with 15 bases between. This CDR3 comprises 16 residues. The CDR3 protein is CSVEDRGADYNQPQHF. The CDR3 DNA reads as TGCAGCGTTGAAGATCGGGGGGCCGATTACAATCAGCCCCAGCATTTT.

This clonotype was recorded many times. Written as DNA, the CDR3 is TGTGCCAGCTCCGGGACAGAAAGCTCCTACGAGCAGTACTTC. Protein: CASSGTESSYEQYF. The chain uses TRBV7-2 and TRBJ2-7; 7 nucleotides match TRBD1. The CDR3 length is 14 residues. Germline CDR1 reads SGHTA; CDR2 reads FQGNSA. Germline trimming cut 8 bases from V and 0 bases from J; bases unmatched to any gene: 7.

This clonotype was counted ten times or more. The chain combines TRBV20-1 with TRBJ2-1; TRBD1 might be the D (6 bases). V lost 6 bases and J lost 6, with 15 bases in between. Per the germline V gene, CDR1 is DFQATT and CDR2 is SNEGSKA (reference sequence). The CDR3 is made up of 13 amino acids. The CDR3: CSAGATILNEQFF. In nucleotides, the CDR3 is TGCAGTGCGGGGGCCACAATCCTCAATGAGCAGTTCTTC.

This clonotype has ten or more counts. This chain connects TRBV27 to TRBJ2-7; 9 bases agree with TRBD2. CDR1 is MNHEY, CDR2 SMNVEV, per germline (reference sequence). This CDR3 has 14 amino acids. Losses at the gene ends were 3 bases for V and 5 bases for J; bases not matched to a gene: 5. The CDR3: CASSLNLAGHEQYF. The CDR3 bases are TGTGCCAGCAGTTTGAATCTAGCGGGGCACGAGCAGTACTTC.

This clonotype was observed a few times. The V and J genes are TRBV18 and TRBJ2-2; 7 bases align to TRBD1. The CDR3 has 21 residues. V trimming: 4 bases; J trimming: 4 bases; junction bases outside the gene matches: 24. Germline CDR1 and CDR2: KGHSH and LQKENI. The CDR3 loop is CASSLLFEPAGTAVGTGELFF. The DNA of the CDR3 is TGTGCCAGCTCACTCCTATTTGAACCGGCCGGGACAGCTGTGGGCACCGGGGAGCTGTTTTTT.

The sample holds many counts of this clonotype. This chain uses TRBV7-2 with TRBJ1-5; 7 nucleotides match TRBD1. From germline, CDR1 is SGHTA and CDR2 FQGNSA. This CDR3 contains 14 residues. V was clipped by 3 bases and J by 12 bases; unmatched bases: 11. CDR3 in amino acids: CASSFDRDGARQHF. The DNA of the CDR3 is TGTGCCAGCAGCTTTGACAGGGACGGGGCGCGCCAGCATTTT.